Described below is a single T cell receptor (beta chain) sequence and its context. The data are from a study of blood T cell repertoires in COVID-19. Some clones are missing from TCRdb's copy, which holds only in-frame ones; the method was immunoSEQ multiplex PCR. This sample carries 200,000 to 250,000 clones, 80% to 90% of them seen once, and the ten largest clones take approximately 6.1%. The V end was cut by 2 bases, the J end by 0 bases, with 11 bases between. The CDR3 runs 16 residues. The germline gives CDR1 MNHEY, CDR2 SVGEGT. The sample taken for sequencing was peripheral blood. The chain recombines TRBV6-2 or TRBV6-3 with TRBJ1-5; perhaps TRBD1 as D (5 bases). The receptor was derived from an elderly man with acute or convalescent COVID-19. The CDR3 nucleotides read TGTGCCAGCAGTTACGCGCGGGGGTATAGCAATCAGCCCCAGCATTTT. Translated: CASSYARGYSNQPQHF.